This T cell receptor beta chain was identified during a study of blood T cell repertoires in COVID-19. Study as a whole: The study drew acute and convalescent COVID-19 samples from the United States, Italy and Spain. T cells, B-cell-depleted T cells, or PBMCs provided the cDNA or gDNA that served as material.

Under the authors' procedure: Reference gene primer amplification in the assay estimated nucleated cell counts. Some clones are missing from TCRdb's copy, which holds only in-frame ones; the method was immunoSEQ multiplex PCR. That table is the source of V, J and clone size, and D and trimming were worked out from the DNA. The repertoire has fewer than 150,000 clones, about 84% of them found once; the top ten carry around 1.5%. This CDR3 has 15 residues. The specimen was peripheral blood. V usage is TRBV21-1 and J usage is TRBJ2-4; the table's TRBD2 call for D was not verified on the DNA. TRBV21-1 is an annotated pseudogene. This receptor was identified in a man between 50 and 59 years old with acute or convalescent COVID-19. CDR3 sequence: CASSKGPRRKNIQYF. The DNA for the CDR3 is TGTGCCAGCAGCAAAGGGCCCAGGAGGAAAAACATTCAGTACTTC.